A selection of T cell receptor beta chains follows, all from one sample in a study of T-cell memory formation after mild COVID-19. MiXCR, run by TCRdb on the 5' RACE reads, gives a single entry per CDR3 protein. Of some 410,000 distinct CDR3 sequences in the sample, around 22% were seen once. The material sequenced was PBMCs or a T cell subset sorted from them (not recorded which). The receptors originated from an adult woman who had mild COVID-19 (a few samples of this study predate the infection). Cell type and time point are not known. The CDR3 runs from the conserved cysteine through the conserved F or W. The D gene is left open where the match is weak. The size field is filled for only some rows; it gives once, few, many or a size class.

J gene,D gene,V gene,clone size,CDR3 protein,CDR3 DNA
TRBJ1-2,.,TRBV7-9,few,CASSLAGGQTYGYTF,TGTGCCAGCAGCTTAGCAGGAGGGCAGACGTATGGCTACACCTTC
TRBJ1-2,TRBD1,TRBV12-3/TRBV12-4,few,CASSPGQGFGYTF,TGTGCCAGCAGCCCAGGACAGGGTTTTGGCTACACCTTC
TRBJ2-1,.,TRBV14,few,CASSLLTRAKGTYNEQFF,TGTGCCAGCAGCTTACTTACAAGGGCAAAGGGTACCTACAATGAGCAGTTCTTC
TRBJ2-4,TRBD1,TRBV4-1,many,CASSPQGAKNIQYF,TGCGCCAGCAGCCCACAGGGGGCCAAAAACATTCAGTACTTC
TRBJ2-7,TRBD2,TRBV7-9,few,CASSLARASGVYEQYF,TGTGCCAGCAGCTTAGCGCGGGCTAGCGGAGTCTACGAGCAGTACTTC
TRBJ2-7,.,TRBV7-7,.,CATSREQGAYEQYF,TGTGCCACATCACGGGAACAGGGAGCCTACGAGCAGTACTTC
TRBJ2-4,TRBD2,TRBV4-1,few,CASSHLTSGHNIQYF,TGCGCCAGCAGCCATTTGACTAGCGGCCACAACATTCAGTACTTC
TRBJ2-3,.,TRBV23-1,.,CASSHRDTSLRDTQYF,TGCGCCAGCAGTCACCGGGACACTTCCTTAAGGGATACGCAGTATTTT
TRBJ1-6,.,TRBV7-9,.,CATTMDYNSPLHF,TGTGCCACCACCATGGACTATAATTCACCCCTCCACTTT
TRBJ2-1,TRBD1,TRBV15,few,CATSRLPSGTVNNEQFF,TGTGCCACCAGCAGACTTCCCTCCGGGACAGTCAACAATGAGCAGTTCTTC
TRBJ1-3,.,TRBV14,.,CASSQASGTLSGNTIYF,TGTGCCAGCAGCCAAGCTTCGGGGACACTCTCTGGAAACACCATATATTTT
TRBJ2-1,TRBD1,TRBV4-1,.,CASSQLGQRSDGEQFF,TGCGCCAGCAGCCAACTGGGACAGAGGAGCGACGGTGAGCAGTTCTTC
TRBJ1-1,TRBD1,TRBV5-1,.,CATGRDRGTEAFF,TGCGCCACCGGGCGGGACAGGGGTACTGAAGCTTTCTTT
TRBJ2-7,.,TRBV6-5,many,CASSYIERRSYEQYF,TGTGCCAGCAGTTACATTGAGCGGCGCTCCTACGAGCAGTACTTC
TRBJ2-1,TRBD2,TRBV12-3/TRBV12-4,.,CASSLARGGDYYNEQFF,TGTGCCAGCAGTTTGGCCCGCGGGGGGGATTATTACAATGAGCAGTTCTTC
TRBJ2-3,.,TRBV24-1,.,CATSEGGSYTDTQYF,TGTGCCACCAGTGAGGGAGGCAGCTACACAGATACGCAGTATTTT
TRBJ2-3,.,TRBV7-6,.,CASSLASSTGTDTQYF,TGTGCCAGCAGCTTAGCATCTAGCACGGGCACAGATACGCAGTATTTT
TRBJ1-1,TRBD1,TRBV6-5,few,CASSNRGRAFF,TGTGCCAGCAGCAACAGGGGGAGAGCTTTCTTT
TRBJ2-1,TRBD2,TRBV4-3,.,CASSPRLTGLAGGKSSYNEQFF,TGCGCCAGCAGTCCTCGACTAACAGGACTAGCGGGAGGGAAAAGCTCCTACAATGAGCAGTTCTTC
TRBJ2-7,.,TRBV15,few,CATSSTFWSDDEQYF,TGTGCCACCAGCAGTACTTTCTGGTCCGACGACGAGCAGTACTTC
TRBJ2-5,.,TRBV11-2,.,CASSLDPVGGWETQYF,TGTGCCAGCAGCTTAGATCCCGTCGGTGGGTGGGAGACCCAGTACTTC
TRBJ1-2,TRBD1,TRBV5-1,few,CASSVDREVGYTF,TGCGCCAGCAGCGTGGACAGGGAGGTTGGCTACACCTTC
TRBJ2-3,TRBD2,TRBV20-1,few,CSVIDSSTSGITDTQYF,TGCAGTGTCATAGATAGCTCGACTAGCGGGATAACAGATACGCAGTATTTT
TRBJ1-5,.,TRBV29-1,.,CSVAGGVSNQPQHF,TGCAGCGTCGCTGGGGGGGTTAGCAATCAGCCCCAGCATTTT
TRBJ2-3,TRBD2,TRBV15,.,CATKLPLPAGDDTQYF,TGTGCCACCAAGCTCCCCCTGCCAGCGGGAGATGATACGCAGTATTTT
TRBJ2-2,TRBD2,TRBV12-3/TRBV12-4,few,CASSWGASGRLGELFF,TGTGCCAGCAGTTGGGGGGCTAGCGGGAGATTAGGGGAGCTGTTTTTT
TRBJ1-2,TRBD1,TRBV3-1,.,CASSQEGTGHYGYTF,TGTGCCAGCAGCCAAGAGGGGACAGGCCATTATGGCTACACCTTC
TRBJ2-1,.,TRBV29-1,.,CSVPPGGATAHEQFF,TGCAGCGTTCCCCCCGGGGGCGCGACCGCCCATGAGCAGTTCTTC
TRBJ1-6,TRBD1,TRBV28,.,CASTWGPGTEGYNSPLHF,TGTGCCAGCACCTGGGGTCCCGGGACAGAGGGCTATAATTCACCCCTCCACTTT
TRBJ2-7,.,TRBV9,few,CASSVVVGSEQYF,TGTGCCAGCAGCGTAGTGGTGGGGTCCGAGCAGTACTTC
TRBJ1-2,.,TRBV11-2,few,CASRRLAGPAYGYTF,TGTGCCAGCAGGCGATTGGCGGGGCCTGCCTATGGCTACACCTTC
TRBJ2-3,TRBD2,TRBV5-1,many,CASSTGTSGGADTQYF,TGCGCCAGCAGCACCGGGACTAGCGGGGGGGCAGATACGCAGTATTTT
TRBJ2-3,TRBD2,TRBV4-3,.,CASSQGTSSDTQYF,TGCGCCAGCAGCCAGGGGACTAGTTCGGATACGCAGTATTTT
TRBJ2-7,.,TRBV7-2,.,CASSQTTPYEQYF,TGTGCCAGCAGCCAGACTACACCCTACGAGCAGTACTTC
TRBJ1-1,.,TRBV20-1,.,CSARDILPDRGNTEAFF,TGCAGTGCTAGAGATATCCTCCCGGATCGTGGGAACACTGAAGCTTTCTTT
TRBJ2-2,TRBD2,TRBV7-2,few,CASSLGSGNAGELFF,TGTGCCAGCAGCCTCGGCAGCGGGAACGCCGGGGAGCTGTTTTTT
TRBJ2-5,TRBD2,TRBV10-3,many,CAISTSGSETQYF,TGTGCCATCAGTACTAGCGGGAGTGAGACCCAGTACTTC
TRBJ1-3,.,TRBV5-6,.,CASSFLVSREDGNTIYF,TGTGCCAGCAGCTTTTTGGTCTCCAGAGAAGACGGAAACACCATATATTTT
TRBJ1-5,.,TRBV5-5,few,CASSFGGPNSNQPQHF,TGTGCCAGCAGCTTTGGGGGCCCCAATAGCAATCAGCCCCAGCATTTT
TRBJ2-7,TRBD1,TRBV5-1,.,CASSLIGTGGDEQYF,TGCGCCAGCAGCTTGATCGGGACAGGGGGTGACGAGCAGTACTTC
TRBJ1-2,TRBD1,TRBV9,.,CASSELHPGQKTYGYTF,TGTGCCAGCAGCGAACTCCATCCGGGACAGAAAACCTATGGCTACACCTTC
TRBJ2-4,TRBD2,TRBV4-1,.,CASSPPTSGGGYIQYF,TGCGCCAGCAGCCCCCCGACTAGCGGGGGTGGGTACATTCAGTACTTC
TRBJ1-2,TRBD1,TRBV20-1,few,CSATGGAKGYTF,TGCAGTGCCACAGGGGGCGCGAAGGGCTACACCTTC
TRBJ1-1,.,TRBV18,.,CASSPVLGWGARTEAFF,TGTGCCAGCTCACCCGTCCTCGGTTGGGGGGCGCGGACTGAAGCTTTCTTT
TRBJ1-2,.,TRBV5-6,.,CASSLGDEGYGYTF,TGTGCCAGCAGCTTAGGGGACGAGGGCTATGGCTACACCTTC
TRBJ1-2,.,TRBV4-3,.,CASSQSVGDYGYTF,TGCGCCAGCAGCCAGTCGGTGGGAGACTATGGCTACACCTTC
TRBJ1-2,.,TRBV29-1,few,CSVESGIQGYGYTF,TGCAGCGTGGAATCGGGTATCCAGGGGTATGGCTACACCTTC
TRBJ2-2,.,TRBV4-3,.,CASSQGSRALGELFF,TGCGCCAGCAGCCAAGGGTCAAGGGCTTTGGGGGAGCTGTTTTTT
TRBJ1-1,.,TRBV7-9,few,CASSLESRWGHINTEAFF,TGTGCCAGCAGCTTAGAAAGTCGATGGGGACATATTAACACTGAAGCTTTCTTT
TRBJ2-1,.,TRBV6-6,.,CASISGTPDYNEQFF,TGTGCCAGCATTTCGGGTACCCCGGACTACAATGAGCAGTTCTTC